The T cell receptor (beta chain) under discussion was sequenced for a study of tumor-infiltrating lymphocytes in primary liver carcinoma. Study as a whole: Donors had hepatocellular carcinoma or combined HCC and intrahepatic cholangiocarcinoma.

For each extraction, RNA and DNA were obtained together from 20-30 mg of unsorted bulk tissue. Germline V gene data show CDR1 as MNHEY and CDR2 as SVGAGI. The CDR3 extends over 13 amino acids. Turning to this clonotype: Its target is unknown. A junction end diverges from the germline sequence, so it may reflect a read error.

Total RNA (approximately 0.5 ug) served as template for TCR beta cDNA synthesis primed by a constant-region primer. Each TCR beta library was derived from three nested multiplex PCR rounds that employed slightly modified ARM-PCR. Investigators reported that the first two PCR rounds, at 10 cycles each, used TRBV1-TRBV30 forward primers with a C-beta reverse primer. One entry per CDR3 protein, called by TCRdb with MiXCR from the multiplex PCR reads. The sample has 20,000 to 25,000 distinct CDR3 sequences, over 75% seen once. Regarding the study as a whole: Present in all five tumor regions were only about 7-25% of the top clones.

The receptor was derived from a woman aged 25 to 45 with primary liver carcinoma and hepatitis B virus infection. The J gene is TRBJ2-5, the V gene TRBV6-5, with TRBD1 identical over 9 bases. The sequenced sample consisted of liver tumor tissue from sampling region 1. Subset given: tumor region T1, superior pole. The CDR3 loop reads CASSTDRGFTHYF. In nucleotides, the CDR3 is TGTGCCAGCAGTACCGACAGGGGGTTCACCCATTACTTT.